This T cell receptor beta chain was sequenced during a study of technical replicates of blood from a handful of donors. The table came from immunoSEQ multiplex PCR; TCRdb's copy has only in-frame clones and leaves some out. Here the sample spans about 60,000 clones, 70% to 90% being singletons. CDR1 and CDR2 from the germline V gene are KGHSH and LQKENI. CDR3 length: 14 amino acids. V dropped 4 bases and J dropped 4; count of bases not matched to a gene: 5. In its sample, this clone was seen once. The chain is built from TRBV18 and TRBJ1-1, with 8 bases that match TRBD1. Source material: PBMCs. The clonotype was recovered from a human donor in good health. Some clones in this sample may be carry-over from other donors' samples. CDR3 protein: CASSQGQGGTEAFF. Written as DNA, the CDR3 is TGTGCCAGCTCACAAGGACAGGGAGGCACTGAAGCTTTCTTT.